One sample yielded the 22 T cell receptor beta chains listed below, sequenced in a study of low-dose radiotherapy and immunotherapy resistance in tumors. The PCR that amplified TCRs ran for 20 to 25 cycles, relying on a constant-region primer and a V-primer adapter. TCRdb redid the calling of the reads with MiXCR, one entry per CDR3 protein. This repertoire shows some 52,000 distinct CDR3 sequences, approximately 35% found once; its top ten account for around 8%. Described time point: after trial treatment. Treatment given: LDRT plus nivolumab, ipilimumab, low-dose cyclophosphamide and aspirin (RACIN trial). The sample consisted of PBMCs, taken after low-dose radiotherapy plus immunotherapy. The receptor source for this set is a male donor with rectosigmoid adenocarcinoma.

The CDR3 spells CSVEDRGLAYEQYF. The DNA for the CDR3 is TGCAGCGTGGAGGACAGGGGGCTAGCCTACGAGCAGTACTTC. V is TRBV29-1 and J is TRBJ2-7, with 11 positions matching TRBD1. The germline V gene has CDR1 SQVTM and CDR2 ANQGSEA. V trimming: 6 bases; J trimming: 2 bases; junction bases outside the gene matches: 6. The CDR3 totals 14 residues.

At least ten counts were recorded for this clonotype. The chain is built from TRBV7-2 and TRBJ1-4; D gene uncertain. Germline-derived CDR1 and CDR2 are SGHTA and FQGNSA. This CDR3 has 15 residues. V was shortened by 2 bases and J by 5 bases, with 12 bases between the two germline ends. The CDR3 DNA reads as TGTGCCAGCAGCTTATCGGGCACGCGAAATGAAAAACTGTTTTTT. It is translated as CASSLSGTRNEKLFF.

This clonotype occurred many times. The chain uses TRBV29-1 and TRBJ2-1; 7 nucleotides agree with TRBD1. Germline V lookup: CDR1 SQVTM, CDR2 ANQGSEA. The CDR3 has 13 amino acids. Trimming at V came to 8 bases and at J to 3 bases, leaving 7 bases not matched to a gene. CDR3 DNA: TGCAGCTCGACAGGGAAAAACTACAATGAGCAGTTCTTC. It encodes CSSTGKNYNEQFF.

This clonotype came up many times. The rearrangement uses TRBV5-4 and TRBJ2-2; D gene ambiguous. CDR1 is SGHNT and CDR2 is YYREEE in the germline V gene (reference sequence). CDR3 length equals 13 residues. Trimming took off 1 base at V and 3 bases at J, with 4 bases between the two ends. CDR3 sequence reads: CASSLTDTGELFF. CDR3 coding DNA: TGTGCCAGCAGCTTGACGGACACCGGGGAGCTGTTTTTT. Complete variable domain (other parts from reference TRBV5-4 and TRBJ2-2): ETGVTQSPTHLIKTRGQQVTLRCSSQSGHNTVSWYQQALGQGPQFIFQYYREEENGRGNFPPRFSGLQFPNYSSELNVNALELDDSALYLCASSLTDTGELFFGEGSRLTVL.

The rearrangement joins TRBV27 to TRBJ1-5; possible D gene TRBD1, 6 bases. Trimming stripped 8 bases from V and 2 bases from J, with 13 bases between. CDR1 MNHEY and CDR2 SMNVEV come from the germline V gene (reference sequence). The CDR3 spans 14 residues. The chain's CDR3 is CASLEGGGNQPQHF. CDR3 in DNA: TGTGCCAGCTTGGAAGGGGGGGGCAATCAGCCCCAGCATTTT.

This clonotype was observed a handful of times. This rearrangement joins TRBV6-6 to TRBJ2-7; the match to TRBD2 covers 10 bases. In germline, CDR1 is MNHNY, CDR2 SVGAGI (reference sequence). The CDR3 contains 14 residues. The J segment lost 6 bases and the V segment lost 6 bases, leaving 8 bases of the junction unmatched. CDR3 in amino acids: CASSPLAGKGEQYF. CDR3 nucleotide sequence: TGTGCCAGCAGCCCACTAGCGGGAAAGGGCGAGCAGTACTTC.

This clonotype was counted many times. The chain uses TRBV28 and TRBJ2-7; no reliable D call. Between the trimmed V and J ends, which lost 8 bases and 3 bases, there was a span of 5 bases. The CDR3 is 10 amino acids. Per germline, CDR1 MDHEN and CDR2 SYDVKM. CDR3 coding DNA: TGTGCCAGCGGGATCTACGAGCAGTACTTC. Encoded protein: CASGIYEQYF.

In DNA, the CDR3 is TGTGCCAGCAGCTCACCTATGCTCCCTAGCACAGATACGCAGTATTTT. This gives the protein CASSSPMLPSTDTQYF. This chain connects TRBV7-2 to TRBJ2-3; D gene ambiguous. V gave up 4 bases and J gave up 0 bases, with 14 bases separating them. This CDR3 region has 16 residues. CDR1 is SGHTA and CDR2 is FQGNSA in the germline V gene.

Many counts were recorded for this clonotype. This chain uses TRBV7-8 with TRBJ1-1, with TRBD1 identical over 8 bases. The CDR3 is 13 residues long. Germline assignment: CDR1 SGHVS and CDR2 FQNEAQ. V shed 8 bases, J shed 5 bases, and the junction held 7 bases outside the gene matches. The CDR3: CASLLDRATEAFF. The CDR3 region has the DNA TGTGCCAGCTTATTGGACAGGGCTACTGAAGCTTTCTTT.

In its sample, this clonotype is medium-sized (0.01 to 0.1%). The chain links TRBV28 to TRBJ1-4; perhaps TRBD1 as D (6 bases). Germline CDR1 MDHEN, CDR2 SYDVKM. The CDR3 is 15 amino acids. Trimming stripped 7 bases from V and 7 bases from J, with 19 bases between. The DNA for the CDR3 is TGTGCCAGCACCACAGGGCAGGGTATCGGTGAAAAACTGTTTTTT. This sequence encodes CASTTGQGIGEKLFF. Full variable domain (rest looked up from reference TRBV28 and TRBJ1-4): DVKVTQSSRYLVKRTGEKVFLECVQDMDHENMFWYRQDPGLGLRLIYFSYDVKMKEKGDIPEGYSVSREKKERFSLILESASTNQTSMYLCASTTGQGIGEKLFFGSGTQLSVL.

The sample holds many counts of this clonotype. This chain joins TRBV20-1 and TRBJ2-7; 10 bases line up with TRBD2. CDR3 length: 15 residues. Germline V gene sequence: CDR1 DFQATT, CDR2 SNEGSKA (reference sequence). The V gene end was trimmed by 6 bases and the J gene end by 2 bases; junction bases not matched to a gene: 10. This CDR3 reads CSAAGPTSGAYEQYF. Written as DNA, the CDR3 is TGCAGTGCCGCCGGGCCCACTAGCGGGGCCTACGAGCAGTACTTC.

This clonotype has a count of ten or more. V gene TRBV4-2 combines with J gene TRBJ1-6; D perhaps matches TRBD1 (5 bases). V lost 0 bases, J lost 2 bases, and 11 bases lay in between. Germline V gives CDR1 LGHNA, CDR2 YNFKEQ. This CDR3 contains 17 residues. The CDR3 loop reads CASSQDLLGAYNSPLHF. Here the CDR3 DNA reads TGTGCCAGCAGCCAAGATTTATTGGGGGCCTATAATTCACCCCTCCACTTT.

This clonotype has a single count. One base separates it from a far larger clone, so it is likely a read error. The J gene is TRBJ2-2, the V gene TRBV4-3; TRBD1 or TRBD2 may be the D gene (5 bases each). Per germline, CDR1 LGHNA and CDR2 YSLEER. This CDR3 contains 16 residues. Written as DNA, the CDR3 is TGCGCCAACAGCTCGAATCCCGGGACCAGGTCGGTGGAGCTGTTTTTT. Protein sequence: CANSSNPGTRSVELFF.

V usage is TRBV5-1 and J usage is TRBJ2-2, with 7 nucleotides matching TRBD1. Per germline, CDR1 SGHRS and CDR2 YFSETQ. The CDR3 extends over 15 amino acids. V lost 3 bases to trimming and J lost 2 bases; unmatched junction nucleotides: 4. The CDR3: CASSYGTENTGELFF. The CDR3 nucleotides read TGCGCCAGCAGCTACGGGACAGAAAACACCGGGGAGCTGTTTTTT.

This clonotype was seen repeatedly, ten times or more. V is TRBV6-2 or TRBV6-3 and J is TRBJ2-4; no clear D. Germline assignment: CDR1 MNHEY and CDR2 SVGEGT. Trimming took 0 bases from V and 0 from J, leaving 6 bases between them. This CDR3 contains 15 residues. CDR3 coding DNA: TGTGCCAGCAGTTACTCGAAATCAGCCAAAAACATTCAGTACTTC. As protein: CASSYSKSAKNIQYF.

CDR3 amino acids: CSVQGEGNSPLHF. CDR3 sequence (DNA): TGCAGCGTTCAAGGGGAGGGGAATTCACCCCTCCACTTT. This chain joins TRBV29-1 and TRBJ1-6; perhaps TRBD1 as D (5 bases). CDR1 is SQVTM, CDR2 ANQGSEA, per germline. The CDR3 runs to 13 residues. The V gene lost 5 bases and the J gene lost 7 bases, with 12 bases spanning the gap.

This clonotype was counted ten times or more. The chain combines TRBV7-9 with TRBJ2-5; D gene unclear. The CDR3 consists of 11 residues. Germline V CDR1 and CDR2: SEHNR, FQNEAQ (reference sequence). V shed 8 bases and J shed 1 base, with 5 bases lying between them. The CDR3 region has the DNA TGTGCCAGCCGAACCCAAGAGACCCAGTACTTC. Translation: CASRTQETQYF.

The sample holds a few counts of this clonotype. The chain is built from TRBV28 and TRBJ2-7; perhaps TRBD1 as D (6 bases). The V end lost 9 bases, the J end lost 2 bases, and 20 bases lay between the germline ends. Per the germline V gene, CDR1 is MDHEN and CDR2 is SYDVKM. CDR3 length: 15 residues. CDR3 residues: CASLTRRQGPYEQYF. The CDR3 nucleotides are TGTGCCAGTCTGACACGGAGGCAGGGGCCCTACGAGCAGTACTTC.

This clonotype occurred many times. The chain is built from TRBV28 and TRBJ2-2, with 8 bases fitting TRBD1. Germline-derived CDR1 and CDR2 are MDHEN and SYDVKM. The ends lost 3 bases at V and 1 base at J; junction bases unmatched: 1. This CDR3 contains 15 residues. The CDR3 here is CASSFGQGNTGELFF. In nucleotides, the CDR3 is TGTGCCAGCAGTTTTGGACAGGGGAACACCGGGGAGCTGTTTTTT.

The rearrangement joins TRBV3-1 to TRBJ2-1, with D uncertain. With 4 bases removed from V and 9 bases from J, the gap between germline ends came to 16 bases. The CDR3 extends over 14 amino acids. Germline values: CDR1 LGHDT, CDR2 YNNKEL (reference sequence). The CDR3 DNA sequence: TGTGCCAGCAGCCCCGGACCCCAGAACGGTGAGCAGTTCTTC. Amino acid sequence: CASSPGPQNGEQFF.

The chain is built from TRBV12-3 or TRBV12-4 and TRBJ2-7; unclear D gene. The CDR3 sequence is 12 residues long. V was pared by 6 bases and J by 4 bases, with 10 bases between. CDR3: CASSYYLYEQYF. CDR3 nucleotides: TGTGCCAGCAGCTACTACTTGTACGAGCAGTACTTC.

This clonotype was seen repeatedly, ten times or more. No DNA is shown, since the ends of the CDR3 on it are uncertain; the CDR3 is the one TCRdb lists. The V and J genes are TRBV2 and TRBJ2-2; TRBD2 is taken as the D call from the table, unchecked against the DNA. 18 amino acids form the CDR3, both terminal residues included. Germline V lookup: CDR1 SNHLY, CDR2 FYNNEI. CDR3 region: CASSEEASGANTGELFFF.